These T cell receptor beta chains were read from a single sample in a study of T cells in Graves' hyperthyroidism and ophthalmopathy. One entry per CDR3 protein, called by TCRdb with MiXCR from the multiplex PCR reads. There are hundreds of thousands of distinct CDR3 sequences in the sample; 15% to 19% occur only once, and around 7.7% lies in the top ten. Material for sequencing was blood. These TCRs come from a woman aged 18 to 35 with Graves' hyperthyroidism. The CDR3 runs from the conserved cysteine through the conserved F or W. D genes are given only for firm matches. Part of the rows lack a size; the others show once, few, many or a class for expanded clones.

>TRBD1|TRBV6-1|TRBJ1-5|15|NA
CASSKTPDRIQPQHF
TGTGCCAGCAGCAAAACCCCGGACAGGATACAGCCCCAGCATTTT
>TRBD1|TRBV5-1|TRBJ2-7|15|many
CASSLSTTGGYEQYF
TGCGCCAGCAGCTTGTCCACGACAGGGGGTTACGAGCAGTACTTC
>NA|TRBV20-1|TRBJ2-3|13|many
CSALLDGGDTQYF
TGCAGTGCTTTACTAGACGGGGGAGATACGCAGTATTTT
>NA|TRBV10-3|TRBJ1-5|13|many
CAISDPRMEPQHF
TGTGCCATCAGTGACCCTCGGATGGAGCCCCAGCATTTT
>NA|TRBV3-1|TRBJ2-3|12|many
CASSQWTDTQYF
TGTGCCAGCAGCCAATGGACAGATACGCAGTATTTT
>TRBD2|TRBV6-1|TRBJ2-5|15|NA
CASQLAGAFQETQYF
TGTGCCAGCCAACTAGCGGGGGCGTTCCAAGAGACCCAGTACTTC
>NA|TRBV6-1|TRBJ2-1|16|many
CASSSPLAESYNEQFF
TGTGCCAGCAGTTCCCCGCTAGCCGAATCCTACAATGAGCAGTTCTTC
>NA|TRBV4-2|TRBJ1-1|16|NA
CASSQEAGVQGTEAFF
TGTGCCAGCAGCCAAGAGGCAGGGGTTCAGGGTACTGAAGCTTTCTTT
>TRBD1|TRBV6-6|TRBJ2-7|15|many
CASSYSRDRAYEQYF
TGTGCCAGCAGTTACTCGAGGGACAGAGCCTACGAGCAGTACTTC
>TRBD1|TRBV20-1|TRBJ1-5|15|few
CSASVGQGFNQPQHF
TGCAGTGCTAGCGTGGGACAGGGCTTCAATCAGCCCCAGCATTTT
>NA|TRBV20-1|TRBJ2-3|16|many
CSARVTASPAPRTQYF
TGCAGTGCTAGAGTCACGGCTAGCCCCGCCCCCCGGACGCAGTATTTT
>NA|TRBV27|TRBJ1-6|17|many
CASSVSYRVTYNSPLHF
TGTGCCAGCAGTGTGTCATACAGGGTAACCTATAATTCACCCCTCCACTTT
>TRBD1|TRBV4-1|TRBJ1-3|17|NA
CASSRQPQGDYGNTIYF
TGCGCCAGCAGCCGGCAGCCACAGGGGGATTATGGAAACACCATATATTTT
>NA|TRBV2|TRBJ1-1|15|many
CASSEVGTSNTEAFF
TGTGCCAGCAGTGAAGTGGGGACTTCTAACACTGAAGCTTTCTTT
>NA|TRBV30|TRBJ1-2|15|many
CAWSLGGGAIYGYTF
TGTGCCTGGAGTCTGGGCGGAGGGGCAATCTATGGCTACACCTTC
>NA|TRBV12-5|TRBJ2-3|12|many
CASGLHTDTQYF
TGTGCTAGTGGTTTGCACACAGATACGCAGTATTTT
>TRBD2|TRBV5-1|TRBJ2-3|15|many
CASSLVSGRSDTQYF
TGCGCCAGCAGCTTGGTTAGCGGGAGATCTGATACGCAGTATTTT
>NA|TRBV6-1|TRBJ1-1|12|many
CASSVWGTEAFF
TGTGCCAGCAGTGTTTGGGGGACTGAAGCTTTCTTT
>NA|TRBV28|TRBJ2-2|13|NA
CASSPLARGELFF
TGTGCCAGCAGTCCGTTAGCCCGCGGGGAGCTGTTTTTT
>NA|TRBV29-1|TRBJ1-4|15|once
CSVEGPERQNEKLFF
TGCAGCGTTGAAGGGCCAGAGAGGCAAAATGAAAAACTGTTTTTT
>NA|TRBV25-1|TRBJ2-3|14|NA
CASSDPAQSDTQYF
TGTGCCAGCAGTGACCCCGCCCAATCTGATACGCAGTATTTT
>NA|TRBV7-9|TRBJ2-5|15|many
CASSVAEAKSETQYF
TGTGCCAGCAGCGTCGCGGAGGCGAAGTCGGAGACCCAGTACTTC
>NA|TRBV3-1|TRBJ2-7|12|many
CASSQDRYEQYF
TGTGCCAGCAGCCAAGACCGCTACGAGCAGTACTTC
>NA|TRBV6-1|TRBJ1-2|14|many
CASSFGRANYGYTF
TGTGCCAGCAGTTTTGGTCGAGCTAACTATGGCTACACCTTC
>NA|TRBV19|TRBJ1-4|14|few
CASSITASNEKLFF
TGTGCCAGTAGTATTACAGCTTCTAATGAAAAACTGTTTTTT
>TRBD2|TRBV19|TRBJ2-1|13|few
CASRGGGYNEQFF
TGTGCCAGTAGGGGGGGGGGCTACAATGAGCAGTTCTTC
>TRBD1|TRBV6-2/TRBV6-3|TRBJ2-7|13|many
CASSFEDRHEQYF
TGTGCCAGCAGTTTCGAGGACAGGCACGAGCAGTACTTC
>TRBD1|TRBV2|TRBJ2-2|14|many
CASLGQGSTGELFF
TGTGCCAGCTTGGGACAGGGGTCCACCGGGGAGCTGTTTTTT
>NA|TRBV5-4|TRBJ2-7|11|many
CASSVAREQYF
TGTGCCAGCAGCGTCGCTCGCGAGCAGTACTTC
>TRBD1|TRBV19|TRBJ2-1|16|NA
CASSISGTGKGNEQFF
TGTGCCAGTAGTATAAGTGGGACAGGGAAAGGGAATGAGCAGTTCTTC
>NA|TRBV7-6|TRBJ2-7|16|many
CASSFPRTRRGYEQYF
TGTGCCAGCAGCTTTCCCCGCACGAGGAGGGGCTACGAGCAGTACTTC
>NA|TRBV20-1|TRBJ2-7|13|many
CSAMRTGRDEQYF
TGCAGTGCTATGCGGACTGGGCGGGACGAGCAGTACTTC
>TRBD1|TRBV11-3|TRBJ1-1|14|many
CASSFHRGNTEAFF
TGTGCCAGCAGCTTCCACAGGGGGAACACTGAAGCTTTCTTT
>TRBD1|TRBV20-1|TRBJ1-5|15|few
CSARRDRGAEQPQHF
TGCAGTGCTCGGAGGGACAGGGGTGCTGAACAGCCCCAGCATTTT
>TRBD1|TRBV7-8|TRBJ2-4|21|many
CASSLVAGTGLRTLAKNIQYF
TGTGCCAGCAGCTTAGTAGCCGGGACAGGGCTTCGCACACTAGCCAAAAACATTCAGTACTTC
>NA|TRBV6-1|TRBJ2-2|14|few
CASSSGLFGGELFF
TGTGCCAGCAGTTCGGGACTCTTCGGAGGGGAGCTGTTTTTT
>NA|TRBV7-9|TRBJ2-3|15|NA
CASSATGPSTDTQYF
TGTGCCAGCAGCGCCACGGGGCCTAGCACAGATACGCAGTATTTT
>TRBD1|TRBV5-1|TRBJ2-7|14|many
CASSFQTGPGEQYF
TGCGCCAGCAGCTTCCAGACAGGGCCGGGAGAGCAGTACTTC
>TRBD1|TRBV20-1|TRBJ2-3|15|few
CSAESSVTGADTQYF
TGCAGTGCTGAAAGTAGCGTGACAGGGGCAGATACGCAGTATTTT
>NA|TRBV6-2/TRBV6-3|TRBJ2-2|16|NA
CASSPPLWVSTGELFF
TGTGCCAGCAGCCCCCCCCTCTGGGTGTCCACCGGGGAGCTGTTTTTT
>TRBD2|TRBV9|TRBJ2-5|18|NA
CASSSGTSGGGAQETQYF
TGTGCCAGCAGCTCCGGGACTAGCGGGGGGGGGGCCCAAGAGACCCAGTACTTC
>NA|TRBV6-1|TRBJ2-3|15|many
CASSPPGHSTDTQYF
TGTGCCAGCAGTCCGCCGGGACACAGCACAGATACGCAGTATTTT
>NA|TRBV6-1|TRBJ1-6|16|many
CASSEWGNRMNSPLHF
TGTGCCAGCAGTGAATGGGGTAATCGGATGAATTCACCCCTCCACTTT
>NA|TRBV20-1|TRBJ2-1|15|many
CSALRDPSSYNEQFF
TGCAGTGCCCTCCGGGACCCTTCTTCCTACAATGAGCAGTTCTTC
>NA|TRBV12-3/TRBV12-4|TRBJ1-4|15|many
CASSPRAAGVEKLFF
TGTGCCAGCAGTCCCCGGGCGGCAGGGGTCGAAAAACTGTTTTTT
>NA|TRBV5-1|TRBJ2-1|14|many
CASSLSLGTPLKFF
TGCGCCAGCAGCTTGAGTCTAGGTACACCGTTAAAGTTCTTC
>TRBD2|TRBV20-1|TRBJ2-5|15|NA
CSARSSSSGQETQYF
TGCAGTGCTAGGTCCTCTTCTAGCGGCCAAGAGACCCAGTACTTC
>TRBD1|TRBV30|TRBJ1-6|18|NA
CAWNEGDRGRSYNSPLHF
TGTGCCTGGAACGAGGGGGACAGGGGACGCTCCTATAATTCACCCCTCCACTTT
>TRBD2|TRBV12-3/TRBV12-4|TRBJ2-3|16|NA
CASNQGLAGGADTQYF
TGTGCCAGCAACCAGGGACTAGCGGGAGGAGCAGATACGCAGTATTTT
>TRBD1|TRBV2|TRBJ1-2|15|NA
CASTKRTGTANGYTF
TGTGCCAGCACCAAAAGGACAGGGACCGCCAATGGCTACACCTTC
>NA|TRBV9|TRBJ2-1|14|NA
CASSVSHRVDEQFF
TGTGCCAGCAGCGTGAGCCACAGGGTCGATGAGCAGTTCTTC
>TRBD1|TRBV11-3|TRBJ2-1|15|many
CASSLGTGHYNEQFF
TGTGCCAGCAGCTTAGGGACAGGACATTACAATGAGCAGTTCTTC
>NA|TRBV5-1|TRBJ1-1|14|many
CASSLLERGTEAFF
TGCGCCAGCAGCTTACTAGAACGGGGAACTGAAGCTTTCTTT
>NA|TRBV20-1|TRBJ1-5|15|many
CSASYGTQRNQPQHF
TGCAGTGCTAGCTACGGGACTCAACGCAATCAGCCCCAGCATTTT
>NA|TRBV3-1|TRBJ2-5|15|many
CASSGGRKGWETQYF
TGTGCCAGCAGCGGAGGACGGAAGGGTTGGGAGACCCAGTACTTC
>NA|TRBV10-3|TRBJ2-1|20|few
CAISETRYRDVISSYNEQFF
TGTGCCATCAGTGAGACCAGGTACCGGGACGTTATCAGCTCCTACAATGAGCAGTTCTTC
>NA|TRBV2|TRBJ2-3|14|many
CASSEARGADTQYF
TGTGCCAGCAGTGAAGCGCGAGGGGCAGATACGCAGTATTTT